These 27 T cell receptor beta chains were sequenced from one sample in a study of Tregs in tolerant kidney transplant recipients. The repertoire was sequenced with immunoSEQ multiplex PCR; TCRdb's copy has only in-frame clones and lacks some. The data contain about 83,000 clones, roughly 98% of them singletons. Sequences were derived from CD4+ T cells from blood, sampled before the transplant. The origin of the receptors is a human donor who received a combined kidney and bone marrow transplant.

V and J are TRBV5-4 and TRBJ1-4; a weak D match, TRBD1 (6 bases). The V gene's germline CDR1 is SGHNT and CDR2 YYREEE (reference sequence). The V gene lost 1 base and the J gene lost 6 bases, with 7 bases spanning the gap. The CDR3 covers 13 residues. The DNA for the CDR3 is TGTGCCAGCAGCTTGAAGGGGGATGAAAAACTGTTTTTT. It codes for CASSLKGDEKLFF.

The CDR3: CASQALANTGELFF. CDR3 DNA: TGTGCCAGCCAGGCACTAGCGAACACCGGGGAGCTGTTTTTT. The chain links TRBV2 to TRBJ2-2; D might be TRBD2 (5 bases). CDR1 and CDR2 (germline): SNHLY, FYNNEI. The CDR3 contains 14 residues. Trimming shortened V by 8 bases and J by 0 bases, and 10 bases separated the two germline ends.

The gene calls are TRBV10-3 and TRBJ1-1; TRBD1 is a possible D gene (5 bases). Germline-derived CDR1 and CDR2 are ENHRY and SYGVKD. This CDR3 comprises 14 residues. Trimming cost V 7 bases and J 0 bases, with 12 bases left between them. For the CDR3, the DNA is TGTGCCATCACCGACACAGGAATGAACACTGAAGCTTTCTTT. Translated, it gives CAITDTGMNTEAFF.

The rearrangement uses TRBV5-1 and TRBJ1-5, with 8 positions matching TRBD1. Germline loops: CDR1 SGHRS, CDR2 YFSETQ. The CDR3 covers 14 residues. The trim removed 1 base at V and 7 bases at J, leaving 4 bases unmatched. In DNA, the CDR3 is TGCGCCAGCAGCTTGTTTGGACAGGGCCAGCCCCAGCATTTT. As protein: CASSLFGQGQPQHF. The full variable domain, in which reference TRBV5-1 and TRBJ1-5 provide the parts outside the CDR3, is KAGVTQTPRYLIKTRGQQVTLSCSPISGHRSVSWYQQTPGQGLQFLFEYFSETQRNKGNFPGRFSGRQFSNSRSEMNVSTLELGDSALYLCASSLFGQGQPQHFGDGTRLSIL.

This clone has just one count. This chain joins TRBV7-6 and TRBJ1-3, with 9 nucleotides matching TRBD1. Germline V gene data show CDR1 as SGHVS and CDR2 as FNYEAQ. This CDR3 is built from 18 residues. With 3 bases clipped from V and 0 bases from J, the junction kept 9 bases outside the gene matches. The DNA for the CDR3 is TGTGCCAGCAGCTTCTCCGGGACAGGGTCAAACTCTGGAAACACCATATATTTT. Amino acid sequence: CASSFSGTGSNSGNTIYF. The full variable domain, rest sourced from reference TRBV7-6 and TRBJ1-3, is GAGVSQSPRYKVTKRGQDVALRCDPISGHVSLYWYRQALGQGPEFLTYFNYEAQQDKSGLPNDRFSAERPEGSISTLTIQRTEQRDSAMYRCASSFSGTGSNSGNTIYFGEGSWLTVV.

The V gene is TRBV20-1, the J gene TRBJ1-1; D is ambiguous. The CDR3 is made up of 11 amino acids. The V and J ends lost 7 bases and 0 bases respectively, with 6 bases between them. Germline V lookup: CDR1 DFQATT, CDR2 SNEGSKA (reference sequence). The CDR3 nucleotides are TGCAGTGGCGGGTTGAACACTGAAGCTTTCTTT. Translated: CSGGLNTEAFF.

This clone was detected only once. The CDR3 coding sequence is TGTGCCAGCAGCCAATTGTTCCGGGGGGGATCATACGAGCAGTACTTC. This sequence encodes CASSQLFRGGSYEQYF. The rearrangement uses TRBV4-2 and TRBJ2-7, with 8 bases that match TRBD2. The J segment lost 4 bases and the V segment lost 2 bases, leaving 10 bases of the junction unmatched. Looked up from germline, CDR1 is LGHNA and CDR2 is YNFKEQ. The CDR3 runs to 16 residues.

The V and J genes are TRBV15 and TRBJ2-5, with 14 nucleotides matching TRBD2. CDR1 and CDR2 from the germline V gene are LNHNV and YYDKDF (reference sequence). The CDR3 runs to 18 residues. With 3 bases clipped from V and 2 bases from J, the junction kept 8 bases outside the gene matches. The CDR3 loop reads CATSSPTTSGREQETQYF. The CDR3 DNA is TGTGCCACCAGCAGTCCCACGACTAGCGGGAGGGAACAAGAGACCCAGTACTTC.

The CDR3 spells CSAPQRTAWIGNTIYF. CDR3 bases: TGCAGCGCCCCTCAGAGGACAGCATGGATTGGAAACACCATATATTTT. The chain links TRBV29-1 to TRBJ1-3, with D perhaps matching TRBD1 (6 bases). Trimming stripped 7 bases from V and 3 bases from J, with 22 bases between. The CDR3 covers 16 residues. The germline V gene has CDR1 SQVTM and CDR2 ANQGSEA. Full variable domain (rest looked up from reference TRBV29-1 and TRBJ1-3): SAVISQKPSRDICQRGTSLTIQCQVDSQVTMMFWYRQQPGQSLTLIATANQGSEATYESGFVIDKFPISRPNLTFSTLTVSNMSPEDSSIYLCSAPQRTAWIGNTIYFGEGSWLTVV.

CDR3 bases: TGTGCCAGCAGCCAAGCCCGGAATGAGCAGTTCTTC. It yields the protein CASSQARNEQFF. The J gene is TRBJ2-1, the V gene TRBV4-2, with D hard to call. The V gene lost 1 base and the J gene lost 7 bases, with 5 bases spanning the gap. The CDR3 is made up of 12 amino acids. Germline lookup yields CDR1 LGHNA and CDR2 YNFKEQ.

The CDR3 nucleotides are TGCGCCAGCAGCCAGTCCGGGACACCCTCCTACGAGCAGTACTTC. Translation gives CASSQSGTPSYEQYF. V and J are TRBV4-3 and TRBJ2-7; perhaps TRBD1 as D (6 bases). CDR1 LGHNA and CDR2 YSLEER come from the germline V gene. This CDR3 contains 15 residues. The V gene lost 3 bases and the J gene lost 0 bases, with 12 bases spanning the gap.

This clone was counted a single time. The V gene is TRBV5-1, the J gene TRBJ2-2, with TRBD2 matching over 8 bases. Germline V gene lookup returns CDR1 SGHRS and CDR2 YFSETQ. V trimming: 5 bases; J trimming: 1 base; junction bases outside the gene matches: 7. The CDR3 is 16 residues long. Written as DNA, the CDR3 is TGCGCCAGCAGGCTCCCGGGACTAGGGAACACCGGGGAGCTGTTTTTT. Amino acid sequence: CASRLPGLGNTGELFF.

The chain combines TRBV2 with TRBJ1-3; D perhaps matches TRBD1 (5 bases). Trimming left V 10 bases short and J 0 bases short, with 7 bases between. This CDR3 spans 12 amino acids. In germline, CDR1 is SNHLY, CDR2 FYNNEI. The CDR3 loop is CATRASGNTIYF. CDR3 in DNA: TGTGCCACCAGGGCCTCTGGAAACACCATATATTTT.

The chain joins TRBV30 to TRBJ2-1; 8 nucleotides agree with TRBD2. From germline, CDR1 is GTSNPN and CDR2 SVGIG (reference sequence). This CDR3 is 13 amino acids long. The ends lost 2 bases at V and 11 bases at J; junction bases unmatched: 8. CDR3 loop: CAWSTLLAGQQFF. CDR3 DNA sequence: TGTGCCTGGAGTACCCTCTTAGCGGGACAGCAGTTCTTC.

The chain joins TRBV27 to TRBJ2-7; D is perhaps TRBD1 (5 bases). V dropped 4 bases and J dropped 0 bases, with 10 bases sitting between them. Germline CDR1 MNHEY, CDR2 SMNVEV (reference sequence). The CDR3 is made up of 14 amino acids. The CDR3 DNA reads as TGTGCCAGCAGTTCTCGGACACACTCCTACGAGCAGTACTTC. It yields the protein CASSSRTHSYEQYF.

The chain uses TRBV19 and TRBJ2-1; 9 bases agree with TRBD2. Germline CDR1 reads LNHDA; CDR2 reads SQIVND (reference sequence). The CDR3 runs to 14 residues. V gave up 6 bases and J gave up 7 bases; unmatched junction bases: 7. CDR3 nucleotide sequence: TGTGCCAGTAGACACGCGGGGGGGCAAAATGAGCAGTTCTTC. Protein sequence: CASRHAGGQNEQFF.

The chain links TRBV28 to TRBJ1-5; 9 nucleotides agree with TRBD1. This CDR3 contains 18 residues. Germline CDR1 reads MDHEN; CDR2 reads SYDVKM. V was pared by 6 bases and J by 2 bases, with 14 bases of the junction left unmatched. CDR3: CASRPHLTGGGGNQPQHF. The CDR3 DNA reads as TGTGCCAGCAGACCCCACCTTACAGGGGGCGGTGGCAATCAGCCCCAGCATTTT.

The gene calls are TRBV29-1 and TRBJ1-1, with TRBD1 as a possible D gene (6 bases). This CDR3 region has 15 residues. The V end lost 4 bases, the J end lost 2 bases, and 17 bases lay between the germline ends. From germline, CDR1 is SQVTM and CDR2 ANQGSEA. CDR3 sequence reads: CSVVSRGDINTEAFF. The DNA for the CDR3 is TGCAGCGTTGTTTCCAGGGGCGATATTAACACTGAAGCTTTCTTT. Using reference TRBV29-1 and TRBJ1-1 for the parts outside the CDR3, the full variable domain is SAVISQKPSRDICQRGTSLTIQCQVDSQVTMMFWYRQQPGQSLTLIATANQGSEATYESGFVIDKFPISRPNLTFSTLTVSNMSPEDSSIYLCSVVSRGDINTEAFFGQGTRLTVV.

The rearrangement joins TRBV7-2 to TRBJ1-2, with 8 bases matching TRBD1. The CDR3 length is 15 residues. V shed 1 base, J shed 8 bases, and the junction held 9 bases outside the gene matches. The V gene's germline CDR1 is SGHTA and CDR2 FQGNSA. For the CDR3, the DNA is TGTGCCAGCAGCTTAGATCGACAGGGGATGGGAGGCTACACCTTC. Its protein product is CASSLDRQGMGGYTF.

The CDR3: CASSKRQVIVEQYF. In DNA form, the CDR3 reads TGTGCCAGCAGCAAAAGGCAGGTAATCGTCGAGCAGTACTTC. This chain uses TRBV21-1 with TRBJ2-7; no DNA check was done on the table's D call, TRBD1. TRBV21-1 is a pseudogene. This CDR3 comprises 14 residues.

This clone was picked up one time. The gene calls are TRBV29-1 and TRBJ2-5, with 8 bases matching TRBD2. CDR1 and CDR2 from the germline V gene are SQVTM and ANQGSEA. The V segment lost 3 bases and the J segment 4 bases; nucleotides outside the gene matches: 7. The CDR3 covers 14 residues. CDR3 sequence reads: CSVDRGGRGETQYF. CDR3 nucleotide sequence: TGCAGCGTTGACCGCGGGGGGCGAGGAGAGACCCAGTACTTC.

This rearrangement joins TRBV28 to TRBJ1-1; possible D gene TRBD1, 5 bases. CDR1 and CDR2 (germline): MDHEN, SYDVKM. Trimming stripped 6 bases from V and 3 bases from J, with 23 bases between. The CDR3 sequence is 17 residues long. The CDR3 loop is CASSVLVIRREDTEAFF. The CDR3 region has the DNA TGTGCCAGCAGCGTATTAGTAATCCGCAGGGAAGACACTGAAGCTTTCTTT.

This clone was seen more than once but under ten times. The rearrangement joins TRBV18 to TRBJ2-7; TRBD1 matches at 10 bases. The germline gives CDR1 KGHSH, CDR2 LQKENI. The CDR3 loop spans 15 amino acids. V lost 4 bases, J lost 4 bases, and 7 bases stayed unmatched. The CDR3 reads CASSQKTGGEYEQYF. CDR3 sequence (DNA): TGTGCCAGCTCACAAAAGACAGGGGGCGAGTACGAGCAGTACTTC.

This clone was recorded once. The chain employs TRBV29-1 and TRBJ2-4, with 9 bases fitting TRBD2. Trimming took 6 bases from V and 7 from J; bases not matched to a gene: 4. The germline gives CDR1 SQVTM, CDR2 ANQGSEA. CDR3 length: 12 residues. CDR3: CSVLAGDNIQYF. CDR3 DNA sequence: TGCAGCGTCTTAGCGGGGGATAACATTCAGTACTTC.

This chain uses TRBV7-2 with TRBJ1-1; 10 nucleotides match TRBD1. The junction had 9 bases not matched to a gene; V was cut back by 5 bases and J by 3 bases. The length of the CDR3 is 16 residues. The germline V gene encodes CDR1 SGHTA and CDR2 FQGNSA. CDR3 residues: CASSPGTGEWYTEAFF. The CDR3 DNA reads TGTGCCAGCAGCCCCGGGACAGGGGAATGGTACACTGAAGCTTTCTTT.

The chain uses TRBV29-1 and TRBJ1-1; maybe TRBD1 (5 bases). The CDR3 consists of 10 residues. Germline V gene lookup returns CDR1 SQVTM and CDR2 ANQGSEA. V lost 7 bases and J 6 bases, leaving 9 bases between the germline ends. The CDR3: CSGAGAEAFF. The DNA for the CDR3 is TGCAGCGGAGCGGGGGCTGAAGCTTTCTTT.

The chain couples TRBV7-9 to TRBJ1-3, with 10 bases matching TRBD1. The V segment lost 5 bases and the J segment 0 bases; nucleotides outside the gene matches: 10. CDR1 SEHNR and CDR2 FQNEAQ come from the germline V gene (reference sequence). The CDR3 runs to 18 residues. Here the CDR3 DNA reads TGTGCCAGCAGCCCTCTCCCGGGACAGGGGAACTCTGGAAACACCATATATTTT. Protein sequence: CASSPLPGQGNSGNTIYF.